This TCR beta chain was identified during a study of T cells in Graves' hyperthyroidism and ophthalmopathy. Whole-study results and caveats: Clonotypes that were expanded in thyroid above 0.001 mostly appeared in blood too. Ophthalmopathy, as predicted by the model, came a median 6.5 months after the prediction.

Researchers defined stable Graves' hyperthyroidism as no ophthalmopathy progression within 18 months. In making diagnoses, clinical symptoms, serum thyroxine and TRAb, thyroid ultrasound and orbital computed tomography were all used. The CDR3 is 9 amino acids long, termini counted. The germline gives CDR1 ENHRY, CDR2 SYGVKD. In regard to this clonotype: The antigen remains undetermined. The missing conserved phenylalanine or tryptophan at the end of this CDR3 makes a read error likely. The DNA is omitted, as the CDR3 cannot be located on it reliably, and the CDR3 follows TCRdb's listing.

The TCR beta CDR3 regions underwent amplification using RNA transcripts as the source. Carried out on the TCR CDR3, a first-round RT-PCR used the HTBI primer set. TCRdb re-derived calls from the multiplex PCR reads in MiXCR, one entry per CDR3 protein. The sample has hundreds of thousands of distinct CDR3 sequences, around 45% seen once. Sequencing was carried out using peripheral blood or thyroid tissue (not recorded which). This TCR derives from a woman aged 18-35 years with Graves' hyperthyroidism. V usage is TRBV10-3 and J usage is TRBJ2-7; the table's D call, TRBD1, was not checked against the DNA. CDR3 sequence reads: CAISEAGST.